A selection of T cell receptor beta chains follows, all from one sample in a study of T cell responses to AZD1222 COVID-19 vaccine. Libraries were prepared by immunoSEQ multiplex PCR; TCRdb keeps only in-frame clonotypes and omits some of them. The sample lists roughly 120,000 clones, roughly 88% seen once, with roughly a sixth in the top ten. Sequenced here: peripheral blood, sampled on day 0 of MenACWY control vaccination. The source is an adult in good health. The CDR3 runs from the conserved cysteine through the conserved F or W. The D gene is left open where the match is weak. Clone sizes are given selectively: once, few, many, or a class where the clone is expanded.

.,10,TRBV27,.,TRBJ1-5,CARLNQPQHF,TGTGCCAGGCTAAATCAGCCCCAGCATTTT
.,11,TRBV28,.,TRBJ1-6,CASSFGAPLHF,TGTGCCAGCAGTTTTGGTGCACCCCTCCACTTT
.,13,TRBV15,.,TRBJ2-7,CATSRRGTYEQYF,TGTGCCACCAGCAGGAGAGGGACCTACGAGCAGTACTTC
TRBD1,19,TRBV4-1,.,TRBJ1-5,CASSQDRGQGGILSQPQHF,TGCGCCAGCAGCCAAGATAGAGGGCAGGGGGGAATACTTAGTCAGCCCCAGCATTTT
TRBD2,14,TRBV30,.,TRBJ2-7,CAWSGGLAGNEQYF,TGTGCCTGGAGTGGGGGACTAGCGGGAAACGAGCAGTACTTC
.,14,TRBV13,.,TRBJ1-2,CASSFGGVYYGYTF,TGTGCCAGCAGCTTTGGGGGGGTTTACTATGGCTACACCTTC
.,14,TRBV6-5,.,TRBJ1-2,CASSYSRGGGGYTF,TGTGCCAGCAGTTACTCGAGGGGTGGGGGAGGCTACACCTTC
TRBD2,17,TRBV27,.,TRBJ2-3,CASSWGQTSGRGDTQYF,TGTGCCAGCAGTTGGGGACAGACTAGCGGGAGGGGTGATACGCAGTATTTT
.,15,TRBV5-1,.,TRBJ1-3,CASSRRVGSGNTIYF,TGCGCCAGCAGCCGACGGGTCGGGTCTGGAAACACCATATATTTT
.,15,TRBV30,.,TRBJ1-5,CAWSPPDSSNQPQHF,TGTGCCTGGAGTCCTCCTGACTCCAGCAATCAGCCCCAGCATTTT
TRBD2,16,TRBV6-5,.,TRBJ2-1,CASSYLSGSSYNEQFF,TGTGCCAGCAGTTACTTAAGCGGGAGCTCCTACAATGAGCAGTTCTTC
TRBD2,15,TRBV3-1/TRBV3-2,.,TRBJ2-7,CASSRASGSRYEQYF,TGTGCCAGCAGCAGAGCTAGCGGGAGCAGGTACGAGCAGTACTTC
TRBD2,19,TRBV14,once,TRBJ2-3,CASSQGYWTSGRKGDTQYF,TGTGCCAGCAGCCAAGGTTACTGGACTAGCGGGAGGAAAGGAGATACGCAGTATTTT
TRBD2,16,TRBV5-1,few,TRBJ2-3,CASSVGLAQSTDTQYF,TGCGCCAGCAGCGTGGGACTAGCGCAGAGCACAGATACGCAGTATTTT
TRBD1,15,TRBV11-3,.,TRBJ2-5,CASSLEGTGEETQYF,TGTGCCAGCAGCTTAGAGGGGACAGGGGAAGAGACCCAGTACTTC
.,15,TRBV2,.,TRBJ1-2,CASSVRSLAPYGYTF,TGTGCCAGCAGTGTTCGGTCCCTGGCCCCATATGGCTACACCTTC
TRBD1,13,TRBV12-3/TRBV12-4,.,TRBJ1-1,CASSQQGWTEAFF,TGTGCCAGCAGTCAACAGGGGTGGACTGAAGCTTTCTTT
.,15,TRBV5-1,.,TRBJ2-3,CASSLVPLGSDTQYF,TGCGCCAGCAGCTTGGTTCCTCTAGGGTCAGATACGCAGTATTTT
.,19,TRBV6-4,.,TRBJ1-5,CASSDSGRGWDYSNQPQHF,TGTGCCAGCAGTGACTCTGGCAGGGGATGGGATTATAGCAATCAGCCCCAGCATTTT
.,13,TRBV18,few,TRBJ2-7,CASSPLQAYEQYF,TGTGCCAGCTCACCGTTACAGGCCTACGAGCAGTACTTC
.,14,TRBV28,few,TRBJ1-1,CASSLPRAGTEAFF,TGTGCCAGCAGTTTACCCAGGGCCGGCACTGAAGCTTTCTTT
.,15,TRBV3-1/TRBV3-2,.,TRBJ1-2,CASSPSNPSNYGYTF,TGTGCCAGCAGCCCTTCCAACCCCAGTAACTATGGCTACACCTTC
.,19,TRBV7-2,.,TRBJ1-4,CASSFSSVTRTSTNEKLFF,TGTGCCAGCAGCTTTAGTTCAGTCACACGAACTTCAACTAATGAAAAACTGTTTTTT
.,13,TRBV28,.,TRBJ1-1,CASRSVGIPEAFF,TGTGCCAGCAGGTCTGTAGGGATCCCTGAAGCTTTCTTT
TRBD2,16,TRBV7-9,.,TRBJ2-1,CASSRAGLAGGFEQFF,TGTGCCAGCAGCCGAGCTGGCCTAGCGGGAGGTTTTGAGCAGTTCTTC
.,14,TRBV19,.,TRBJ2-5,CASSTGEAWETQYF,TGTGCCAGTAGTACCGGGGAGGCGTGGGAGACCCAGTACTTC
.,17,TRBV5-1,.,TRBJ2-1,CASRSGNRNWGYNEQFF,TGCGCCAGCAGATCGGGGAACAGGAACTGGGGCTACAATGAGCAGTTCTTC
TRBD2,15,TRBV7-2,.,TRBJ2-4,CASSFTSGIKNIQYF,TGTGCCAGCAGCTTCACTAGCGGGATTAAAAACATTCAGTACTTC
.,16,TRBV27,.,TRBJ2-7,CASSSDVQGTPYEQYF,TGTGCCAGCAGTTCCGACGTTCAGGGGACCCCCTACGAGCAGTACTTC
.,12,TRBV12-3/TRBV12-4,.,TRBJ2-2,CASSWETGELFF,TGTGCCAGCAGTTGGGAGACCGGGGAGCTGTTTTTT
.,13,TRBV7-2,.,TRBJ2-7,CASSRQGYHEQYF,TGTGCCAGCTCGAGGCAGGGTTACCACGAGCAGTACTTC
.,16,TRBV11-2,.,TRBJ2-3,CASSGKRSPSTDTQYF,TGTGCCAGCAGCGGCAAGCGGAGCCCTAGCACAGATACGCAGTATTTT
.,12,TRBV6-5,.,TRBJ1-6,CASKPGDSPLHF,TGTGCCAGCAAACCAGGGGATTCACCCCTCCACTTT
.,13,TRBV2,once,TRBJ1-2,CASSEQVNYGYTF,TGTGCCAGCAGTGAACAGGTTAACTATGGCTACACCTTC
.,17,TRBV7-6,.,TRBJ1-1,CASSRRQTRGQDTEAFF,TGTGCCAGCAGTCGACGCCAGACGAGGGGTCAGGACACTGAAGCTTTCTTT